Included here is one T cell receptor beta chain sequence, with context. Its antigen is unknown. The germline V gene encodes CDR1 SGHAT and CDR2 FQNNGV. The CDR3 totals 15 residues. V was pared by 5 bases and J by 3 bases, with 16 bases between. Measured with immunoSEQ multiplex PCR; TCRdb has only the in-frame clones, and not every one. The sample lists about 140,000 clones, approximately 85% seen once, with more than 7.5% in the top ten. This sample is drawn from a study of T cell responses to AZD1222 COVID-19 vaccine. Notes on the study in general: Donors, mostly white British, included more females; clonal diversity was possibly underestimated. No repertoire was sampled before or during the peak T cell response, only after it.

The V call is TRBV11-2, the J call TRBJ1-2; D might be TRBD1 (6 bases). Sequencing used peripheral blood, obtained 28 days after the second dose of the MenACWY control vaccine. The clonotype was recovered from an adult who received the MenACWY meningococcal vaccine as a control. CDR3 loop: CASSALTGGDYGYTF. In DNA form, the CDR3 reads TGTGCCAGCAGCGCCTTGACAGGCGGGGACTATGGCTACACCTTC.